The 17 T cell receptor beta chains reported below all come from one sample, sequenced in a study of blood T cell repertoires in COVID-19. The table came from immunoSEQ multiplex PCR; TCRdb's copy has only in-frame clones and leaves some out. The sample lists roughly 150,000 clones; just under 85% were seen once. Sequencing used peripheral blood. Source of these receptors: a woman of 80 years or more with COVID-19, enrolled during active disease.

The genes are TRBV2 and TRBJ2-3; 9 nucleotides align to TRBD2. J was trimmed by 1 base and V by 2 bases; bases with no gene match: 4. There are 16 residues in the CDR3. Germline-derived CDR1 and CDR2 are SNHLY and FYNNEI. CDR3 nucleotide sequence: TGTGCCAGCAGTGAACTGACTAGCGGAGGCACAGATACGCAGTATTTT. This encodes CASSELTSGGTDTQYF.

This rearrangement joins TRBV2 to TRBJ2-5; no definite D call. V was clipped by 3 bases and J by 5 bases, with 10 bases between them. CDR1 and CDR2 (germline): SNHLY, FYNNEI. This CDR3 has 13 amino acids. The CDR3 is CASSDNSRETQYF. CDR3 DNA sequence: TGTGCCAGCAGTGATAACAGTCGGGAGACCCAGTACTTC.

The chain is built from TRBV7-9 and TRBJ2-1; 8 bases line up with TRBD2. V lost 5 bases and J lost 6; bases outside the gene matches: 9. CDR1 SEHNR and CDR2 FQNEAQ come from the germline V gene (reference sequence). CDR3 length: 15 amino acids. CDR3 nucleotide sequence: TGTGCCAGCAGCCCCGGACACGGGAGGGGCAATGAGCAGTTCTTC. Protein product: CASSPGHGRGNEQFF.

The chain uses TRBV28 and TRBJ2-7; D perhaps matches TRBD2 (5 bases). This CDR3 spans 11 amino acids. Deletions cut 8 bases from V and 4 bases from J, with 9 bases between. Germline V gene sequence: CDR1 MDHEN, CDR2 SYDVKM. DNA of the CDR3: TGTGCCAGCCGGACTTCTTACGAGCAGTACTTC. It is translated as CASRTSYEQYF. Combining the CDR3 with reference TRBV28 and TRBJ2-7 gives the whole variable domain DVKVTQSSRYLVKRTGEKVFLECVQDMDHENMFWYRQDPGLGLRLIYFSYDVKMKEKGDIPEGYSVSREKKERFSLILESASTNQTSMYLCASRTSYEQYFGPGTRLTVT.

The rearrangement uses TRBV5-4 and TRBJ2-1; 7 bases line up with TRBD1. V lost 3 bases, J lost 3 bases, and 9 bases stayed unmatched. Germline V gene lookup returns CDR1 SGHNT and CDR2 YYREEE (reference sequence). This CDR3 is built from 16 residues. The CDR3 sequence is CASSSGPAGGYNEQFF. In DNA form, the CDR3 reads TGTGCCAGCAGCTCGGGCCCGGCAGGGGGCTACAATGAGCAGTTCTTC.

V and J are TRBV6-1 and TRBJ2-7; D gene uncertain. V was pared by 2 bases and J by 5 bases, with 10 bases between. Germline V gives CDR1 MNHNS, CDR2 SASEGT. The length of the CDR3 is 13 residues. The CDR3 DNA reads as TGTGCCAGCAGTGAAACTACACGGGACGAGCAGTACTTC. This encodes CASSETTRDEQYF.

This clone came up a few times. The gene calls are TRBV6-5 and TRBJ1-5, with TRBD1 identical over 7 bases. Germline V gene lookup returns CDR1 MNHEY and CDR2 SVGAGI. V lost 8 bases and J lost 11; bases outside the gene matches: 3. The CDR3 has 10 residues. The CDR3 coding sequence is TGTGCCAGCGCCCAGGGGGCCCAGCATTTT. The encoded protein is CASAQGAQHF.

V gene TRBV5-1 combines with J gene TRBJ2-7, with D possibly TRBD1 on 6 matching bases. V lost 4 bases and J lost 1, with 9 bases in between. The CDR3 contains 13 residues. CDR1 is SGHRS, CDR2 YFSETQ, per germline. The CDR3 here is CASSNRVSYEQYF. The CDR3 DNA reads as TGCGCCAGCAGCAACAGGGTTTCCTACGAGCAGTACTTC.

J is TRBJ2-3 and V is TRBV2, with unresolved D. The germline gives CDR1 SNHLY, CDR2 FYNNEI. The V end lost 6 bases, the J end lost 1 base, and 14 bases lay between the germline ends. The CDR3 has 15 amino acids. CDR3 region: CASSPLAAGTDTQYF. The CDR3 coding sequence is TGTGCCAGCAGCCCCCTGGCGGCGGGCACAGATACGCAGTATTTT.

The gene calls are TRBV4-1 and TRBJ1-1; 7 positions match TRBD1. Germline CDR1 is MGHRA and CDR2 is YSYEKL. This CDR3 is built from 13 residues. The V and J ends lost 8 bases and 2 bases, in that order; junction bases with no gene match: 5. CDR3 region: CASRGQPNTEAFF. The DNA of the CDR3 is TGCGCCAGCCGGGGACAGCCTAACACTGAAGCTTTCTTT.

The chain carries TRBV5-1 and TRBJ1-3; 8 bases are a match to TRBD1. Per germline, CDR1 SGHRS and CDR2 YFSETQ. The CDR3 has 14 amino acids. The V and J ends lost 3 bases and 2 bases, in that order; junction bases with no gene match: 1. Here the CDR3 reads CASSSTGAGNTIYF. In DNA, the CDR3 is TGCGCCAGCAGCTCGACAGGGGCTGGAAACACCATATATTTT.

The chain has TRBV6-5 and TRBJ1-3; D not certain. This CDR3 region has 15 residues. Deletions cut 2 bases from V and 0 bases from J, with 8 bases between. CDR1 is MNHEY, CDR2 SVGAGI, per germline. The CDR3 DNA is TGTGCCAGCAGTTACCGCCGCGGCTCTGGAAACACCATATATTTT. Protein product: CASSYRRGSGNTIYF.

The chain carries TRBV2 and TRBJ1-3; TRBD1 might be the D (5 bases). Germline CDR1 is SNHLY and CDR2 is FYNNEI. Trimming cost V 4 bases and J 0 bases, with 10 bases left between them. The CDR3 loop spans 15 amino acids. The CDR3 spells CASSVGRDSGNTIYF. The CDR3 DNA reads as TGTGCCAGCAGTGTTGGCAGGGACTCTGGAAACACCATATATTTT.

The V gene is TRBV6-6, the J gene TRBJ1-2; D is unresolved. The length of the CDR3 is 11 residues. Germline V lookup: CDR1 MNHNY, CDR2 SVGAGI (reference sequence). V gave up 4 bases and J gave up 4 bases, with 4 bases separating them. This CDR3 is CASSSGYGYTF. As DNA, the CDR3 is TGTGCCAGCAGTTCAGGCTATGGCTACACCTTC.

The chain is built from TRBV28 and TRBJ1-1, with D possibly matching TRBD1 (6 bases). This CDR3 comprises 11 residues. Germline CDR1 and CDR2: MDHEN and SYDVKM. The ends were cut back, 4 bases at V and 11 bases at J, with 11 bases in the middle. CDR3 loop: CASSSQGFAFF. CDR3 coding DNA: TGTGCCAGCAGTTCTCAGGGGTTTGCTTTCTTT.

The rearrangement uses TRBV9 and TRBJ2-1; 13 positions match TRBD2. This CDR3 contains 18 residues. Trimming took 9 bases from V and 5 from J; bases not matched to a gene: 17. Germline CDR1 is SGDLS and CDR2 is YYNGEE. CDR3 sequence: CATAGGLAGRGGDNEQFF. CDR3 nucleotide sequence: TGTGCCACCGCCGGGGGACTAGCGGGAAGAGGAGGGGACAATGAGCAGTTCTTC.

The chain employs TRBV18 and TRBJ1-1; D is uncertain. V was cut by 6 bases and J by 2 bases, with 22 bases left in between. Germline lookup yields CDR1 KGHSH and CDR2 LQKENI. CDR3 length: 17 residues. CDR3 residues: CASSPLTTGRTNTEAFF. The CDR3 DNA reads TGTGCCAGCTCCCCGTTAACCACCGGTCGGACTAACACTGAAGCTTTCTTT. Complete variable domain (other parts from reference TRBV18 and TRBJ1-1): NAGVMQNPRHLVRRRGQEARLRCSPMKGHSHVYWYRQLPEEGLKFMVYLQKENIIDESGMPKERFSAEFPKEGPSILRIQQVVRGDSAAYFCASSPLTTGRTNTEAFFGQGTRLTVV.